Below, 21 T cell receptor beta chains from the same sample are listed, as sequenced in a study of post-analysis software for immune sequencing data. These receptors' targets are unknown. General study results and limits: There were a few TRBV segments more frequent in patients than controls, and TRBV5-6, TRBV5-1 and TRBV20-1 were among them.

Included in the TCR beta cDNA libraries were unique molecular identifiers. TCRdb passed the PCR reads through MiXCR, listing each CDR3 protein once. The sample has around 250,000 distinct CDR3 sequences, around 34% seen once. The material sequenced was blood. These receptors came from a girl aged 5 to 17 with multiple sclerosis.

V usage is TRBV7-2 and J usage is TRBJ1-2, with D hard to call. Per the germline V gene, CDR1 is SGHTA and CDR2 is FQGNSA. The CDR3 is 13 amino acids. V dropped 1 base and J dropped 6 bases, with 9 bases sitting between them. CDR3 in amino acids: CASSLVEGDGYTF. The CDR3 coding sequence is TGTGCCAGCAGCTTAGTGGAGGGCGATGGCTACACCTTC. Full variable domain (outside the CDR3, taken from reference TRBV7-2 and TRBJ1-2): GAGVSQSPSNKVTEKGKDVELRCDPISGHTALYWYRQSLGQGLEFLIYFQGNSAPDKSGLPSDRFSAERTGGSVSTLTIQRTQQEDSAVYLCASSLVEGDGYTFGSGTRLTVV.

This clonotype was seen repeatedly, ten times or more. V usage is TRBV4-1 and J usage is TRBJ2-3; D remains ambiguous. The ends were cut back, 3 bases at V and 2 bases at J, with 15 bases in the middle. CDR1 is MGHRA and CDR2 is YSYEKL in the germline V gene. The CDR3 covers 16 residues. Here the CDR3 DNA reads TGCGCCAGCAGCCAGTATTCTCTTTCCCCCACAGATACGCAGTATTTT. It yields the protein CASSQYSLSPTDTQYF.

The V call is TRBV11-2, the J call TRBJ2-5, with 7 bases aligning to TRBD1. With the DNA end fitting TRBJ2-7 better, the J assignment may be wrong. CDR3 size: 13 residues. Germline V gene lookup returns CDR1 SGHAT and CDR2 FQNNGV. CDR3 loop: CASSFRDSYEQYF. CDR3 coding DNA: TGTGCCAGCAGCTTCCGGGACAGCTACGAGCAGTACTTC.

V and J are TRBV12-3 or TRBV12-4 and TRBJ2-6; 9 nucleotides align to TRBD2. CDR3 length: 18 amino acids. With 2 bases clipped from V and 4 bases from J, the junction kept 9 bases outside the gene matches. The DNA for the CDR3 is TGTGCCAGCAGTTTATCCGGGACTAGCACACCAGGGGCCAACGTCCTGACTTTC. Amino acid sequence: CASSLSGTSTPGANVLTF.

Many counts were recorded for this clonotype. V usage is TRBV6-6 and J usage is TRBJ2-3; D not certain. In germline, CDR1 is MNHNY, CDR2 SVGAGI (reference sequence). V gave up 1 base and J gave up 5 bases, with 4 bases separating them. The CDR3 is 12 amino acids. CDR3: CASSYWGDTQYF. CDR3 in DNA: TGTGCCAGCAGTTACTGGGGAGATACGCAGTATTTT.

The chain is built from TRBV5-1 and TRBJ2-3; 7 positions agree with TRBD2. This CDR3 region has 15 residues. V was pared by 0 bases and J by 4 bases, with 5 bases of the junction left unmatched. Germline V gives CDR1 SGHRS, CDR2 YFSETQ. The CDR3 sequence: CASSLVEGRADTQYF. The CDR3 DNA reads TGCGCCAGCAGCTTGGTGGAGGGGAGGGCAGATACGCAGTATTTT.

This clonotype was counted many times. The chain combines TRBV19 with TRBJ2-1, with TRBD1 identical over 7 bases. CDR3 length: 14 amino acids. CDR1 LNHDA and CDR2 SQIVND come from the germline V gene (reference sequence). J lost 6 bases, V lost 1 base, and 3 bases had no gene match. In DNA, the CDR3 is TGTGCCAGTAGTATAGTGGCAGGGGGCAATGAGCAGTTCTTC. Its protein is CASSIVAGGNEQFF.

This clonotype was counted ten times or more. V gene TRBV20-1 combines with J gene TRBJ1-4; unclear D gene. Germline V CDR1 and CDR2: DFQATT, SNEGSKA (reference sequence). The CDR3 consists of 12 residues. Trimming removed 8 bases from V and 4 bases from J, with 11 bases in between. The CDR3 nucleotides read TGCAGTACCTCAGGTGGTAATGAAAAACTGTTTTTT. Its protein product is CSTSGGNEKLFF.

This clonotype was picked up many times. The J gene is TRBJ1-1, the V gene TRBV6-5; D ambiguous. This CDR3 spans 11 amino acids. Germline CDR1 and CDR2: MNHEY and SVGAGI. V dropped 7 bases and J dropped 7 bases, with 10 bases sitting between them. The CDR3 loop reads CASKAAFEAFF. The DNA of the CDR3 is TGTGCCAGCAAGGCGGCGTTTGAAGCTTTCTTT.

The chain employs TRBV11-2 and TRBJ2-3; 7 bases align to TRBD2. The CDR3 contains 15 residues. V shed 4 bases, J shed 1 base, and the junction held 5 bases outside the gene matches. The V gene's germline CDR1 is SGHAT and CDR2 FQNNGV. The CDR3 nucleotides read TGTGCCAGCAGCTCACCAACTAGCGGCACAGATACGCAGTATTTT. This encodes CASSSPTSGTDTQYF.

This clonotype was detected ten times or more. The V and J genes are TRBV6-1 and TRBJ1-2; TRBD1 might be the D (5 bases). The CDR3 runs to 14 residues. Looked up from germline, CDR1 is MNHNS and CDR2 is SASEGT. V was trimmed by 1 base and J by 4 bases, leaving 10 bases between them. The CDR3 DNA sequence: TGTGCCAGCAGTGAAGGGCAGGGAGGCTATGGCTACACCTTC. Amino acids: CASSEGQGGYGYTF.

There are many counts of this clonotype. The chain has TRBV20-1 and TRBJ2-5; D gene ambiguous. The CDR3 consists of 11 residues. CDR1 and CDR2 (germline): DFQATT, SNEGSKA (reference sequence). Trimming pared 3 bases from V and 4 bases from J, leaving 6 bases between. The CDR3 loop is CSARHGETQYF. Here the CDR3 DNA reads TGCAGTGCTAGGCACGGAGAGACCCAGTACTTC.

A few counts support this clonotype. With a much larger clone just one base away, this may be a read error. The chain joins TRBV7-8 to TRBJ2-7, with 12 bases fitting TRBD2. Per the germline V gene, CDR1 is SGHVS and CDR2 is FQNEAQ. This CDR3 comprises 14 residues. J lost 4 bases, V lost 5 bases, and 3 bases had no gene match. The CDR3, as DNA: TGTGCCAGCAGCCAGGGACTAGCGGGTTACGAGCAGTACTTC. Translation: CASSQGLAGYEQYF. Complete variable domain (other parts from reference TRBV7-8 and TRBJ2-7): GAGVSQSPRYKVAKRGQDVALRCDPISGHVSLFWYQQALGQGPEFLTYFQNEAQLDKSGLPSDRFFAERPEGSVSTLKIQRTQQEDSAVYLCASSQGLAGYEQYFGPGTRLTVT.

The chain is built from TRBV4-2 and TRBJ2-7; TRBD1 or TRBD2 may be the D gene (5 bases each). This CDR3 is built from 15 residues. Trimming removed 4 bases at V and 2 bases at J, with 15 bases between. CDR1 and CDR2 from the germline V gene are LGHNA and YNFKEQ. CDR3 DNA sequence: TGTGCCAGCAGCCCGGATGGGGGACCTACCTACGAGCAGTACTTC. Translating it yields CASSPDGGPTYEQYF.

The V call is TRBV2, the J call TRBJ1-6, with D uncertain. This CDR3 region has 16 residues. In germline, CDR1 is SNHLY, CDR2 FYNNEI. The V and J ends lost 3 bases and 6 bases respectively, with 15 bases between them. The CDR3 spells CASSEGRGGGNSPLHF. CDR3 nucleotide sequence: TGTGCCAGCAGTGAGGGTCGGGGAGGAGGTAATTCACCCCTCCACTTT.

This clonotype was counted at least ten times. The J gene is TRBJ1-6, the V gene TRBV12-5; perhaps TRBD1 as D (5 bases). V lost 5 bases and J lost 0, with 14 bases in between. Germline CDR1 LGHNT, CDR2 FRNRAP. CDR3 length: 17 residues. CDR3 DNA: TGTGCTAGTGGTCTGAGACAGCCGAGCTCCTATAATTCACCCCTCCACTTT. Its protein is CASGLRQPSSYNSPLHF.

This clonotype was counted between two and nine times. The chain links TRBV10-3 to TRBJ2-3; 8 nucleotides line up with TRBD2. The CDR3 sequence is 16 residues long. CDR1 and CDR2 (germline): ENHRY, SYGVKD. The J segment lost 2 bases and the V segment lost 0 bases, leaving 4 bases of the junction unmatched. CDR3 nucleotide sequence: TGTGCCATCAGTGAGTCAACTAGCGGAGCCACAGATACGCAGTATTTT. Protein: CAISESTSGATDTQYF.

Many counts were recorded for this clonotype. The rearrangement uses TRBV5-1 and TRBJ2-1, with 7 bases matching TRBD2. Trimming at V came to 6 bases and at J to 2 bases, leaving 5 bases not matched to a gene. Germline-derived CDR1 and CDR2 are SGHRS and YFSETQ. The CDR3 is 14 amino acids. The CDR3 DNA reads TGCGCCAGCACCCCCAGCGGGACCTACAATGAGCAGTTCTTC. Amino acids: CASTPSGTYNEQFF.

This clonotype was seen a few times. V and J are TRBV11-2 and TRBJ2-3; D uncertain. The CDR3 runs to 13 residues. Germline lookup yields CDR1 SGHAT and CDR2 FQNNGV. Between the trimmed V and J ends, which lost 5 bases and 3 bases, there was a span of 9 bases. CDR3 coding DNA: TGTGCCAGCAGCGCCTTAAGGACAGATACGCAGTATTTT. Its protein is CASSALRTDTQYF. Filled out from reference TRBV11-2 and TRBJ2-3, the complete variable domain reads EAGVAQSPRYKIIEKRQSVAFWCNPISGHATLYWYQQILGQGPKLLIQFQNNGVVDDSQLPKDRFSAERLKGVDSTLKIQPAKLEDSAVYLCASSALRTDTQYFGPGTRLTVL.

This clonotype was seen a single time. A much larger clone sits a single nucleotide away, making a read error possible. The rearrangement uses TRBV10-3 and TRBJ1-5; D remains ambiguous. Trimming left V 11 bases short and J 2 bases short, with 16 bases between. There are 14 residues in the CDR3. The germline CDR1 and CDR2 sequences are ENHRY and SYGVKD. The CDR3 coding sequence is TGTGCCGCAACGGGCGAAGGGCGCAATCAGCCCCAGCATTTT. Its translation: CAATGEGRNQPQHF.

Concerning this clonotype itself: A much larger clonotype is one base distant, so this may be a read error. The chain employs TRBV6-1 and TRBJ2-1; 7 bases line up with TRBD2. The assigned J gene may be wrong: the sequence end matches TRBJ2-7 better. The CDR3 is 15 amino acids. Germline V gene lookup returns CDR1 MNHNS and CDR2 SASEGT. CDR3 residues: CASSLLASSYNEQYF. In DNA, the CDR3 is TGTGCCAGCAGTTTACTAGCGAGCTCCTACAATGAGCAGTACTTC.